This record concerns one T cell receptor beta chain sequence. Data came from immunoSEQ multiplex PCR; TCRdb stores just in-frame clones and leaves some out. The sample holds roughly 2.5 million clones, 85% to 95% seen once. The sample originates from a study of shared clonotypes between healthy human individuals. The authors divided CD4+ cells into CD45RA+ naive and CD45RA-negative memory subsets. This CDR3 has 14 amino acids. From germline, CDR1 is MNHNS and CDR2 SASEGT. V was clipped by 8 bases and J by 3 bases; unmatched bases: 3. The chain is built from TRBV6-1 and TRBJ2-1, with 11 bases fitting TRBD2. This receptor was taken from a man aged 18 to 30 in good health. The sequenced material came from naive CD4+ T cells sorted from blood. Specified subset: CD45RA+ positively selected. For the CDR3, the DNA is TGTGCCAGCTATCTAGCGGGGGGCTACAATGAGCAGTTCTTC. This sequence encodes CASYLAGGYNEQFF.